Listed here are 21 T cell receptor beta chains from one sample, sequenced in a study of CD8 T cells in ankylosing spondylitis. Each CDR3 protein gets one entry after TCRdb re-called the 5' RACE reads with MiXCR. This table has about 220,000 distinct CDR3 sequences, 25% to 30% appearing once. Sequenced material: blood, either unsorted or a sorted T cell fraction (not recorded which). These receptors came from a male donor with ankylosing spondylitis or in good health (not recorded which).

This clonotype was found many times. V is TRBV9 and J is TRBJ1-6; D ambiguous. Germline loops: CDR1 SGDLS, CDR2 YYNGEE. The CDR3 runs 14 residues. The ends were cut back, 0 bases at V and 5 bases at J, with 6 bases in the middle. DNA for the CDR3: TGTGCCAGCAGCGTAGGTTGGAATAATTCACCCCTCCACTTT. Amino acid sequence: CASSVGWNNSPLHF.

The chain recombines TRBV4-2 with TRBJ1-1; tentative D call: TRBD1 (6 bases). The V end was cut by 1 base, the J end by 0 bases, with 9 bases between. CDR1 and CDR2 (germline): LGHNA, YNFKEQ. There are 15 residues in the CDR3. CDR3 loop: CASSQGGAVNTEAFF. CDR3 in DNA: TGTGCCAGCAGCCAAGGGGGGGCAGTGAACACTGAAGCTTTCTTT.

This clonotype was observed at least ten times. This sequence joins TRBV2 and TRBJ2-1; either TRBD1 or TRBD2 may fit D (5 bases each). The CDR3 has 13 residues. Germline lookup yields CDR1 SNHLY and CDR2 FYNNEI. V was shortened by 9 bases and J by 3 bases, with 12 bases between the two germline ends. The chain's CDR3 is CARGTVDYNEQFF. CDR3 DNA sequence: TGTGCCAGAGGGACGGTAGACTACAATGAGCAGTTCTTC.

The rearrangement links TRBV6-5 to TRBJ2-5; 9 positions agree with TRBD2. This CDR3 region has 15 residues. Looked up from germline, CDR1 is MNHEY and CDR2 is SVGAGI. Germline trimming cut 4 bases from V and 1 base from J; bases unmatched to any gene: 4. The CDR3 sequence is CASSSAGGPQETQYF. The CDR3 DNA reads as TGTGCCAGCAGTTCAGCGGGAGGACCCCAAGAGACCCAGTACTTC.

This clonotype was picked up many times. The gene calls are TRBV11-2 and TRBJ2-7, with no clear D. Germline values: CDR1 SGHAT, CDR2 FQNNGV. V lost 3 bases and J lost 1, with 7 bases in between. The CDR3 length is 13 residues. The CDR3 DNA sequence: TGTGCCAGCAGCTTCTCTAGTTCCTACGAGCAGTACTTC. This encodes CASSFSSSYEQYF.

In its sample, this clonotype was seen many times. The rearrangement joins TRBV12-3 or TRBV12-4 to TRBJ2-5, with 8 bases aligning to TRBD2. The CDR3 is 14 amino acids. V lost 5 bases to trimming and J lost 5 bases; unmatched junction nucleotides: 7. CDR3 DNA: TGTGCCAGCAGTCTGTCCTCGGGAGGGGAGACCCAGTACTTC. Protein: CASSLSSGGETQYF.

The chain joins TRBV12-3 or TRBV12-4 to TRBJ2-5; the D is unclear. The ends were cut back, 3 bases at V and 7 bases at J, with 12 bases in the middle. This CDR3 comprises 13 residues. The DNA for the CDR3 is TGTGCCAGCAGTTTTCAGTCCTTAGGGACCCAGTACTTC. Protein sequence: CASSFQSLGTQYF.

A few counts support this clonotype. This chain joins TRBV20-1 and TRBJ1-2, with a possible D match to TRBD1 (5 bases). V dropped 5 bases and J dropped 8 bases, with 15 bases sitting between them. This CDR3 contains 12 residues. Germline V lookup: CDR1 DFQATT, CDR2 SNEGSKA (reference sequence). The CDR3 DNA reads TGCAGTGCTTGGGGGGAGCCGTTAGGCTACACCTTC. It codes for CSAWGEPLGYTF.

As concerns this clonotype: A single base separates this from a much larger clone, so it may be a read error. The rearrangement uses TRBV6-1 and TRBJ2-7, with 7 bases that match TRBD2. The J call may be mistaken, given a closer DNA end match to TRBJ2-1. CDR1 and CDR2 (germline): MNHNS, SASEGT. This CDR3 is 13 amino acids long. CDR3 residues: CASKGLVGYEQFF. The CDR3 DNA sequence: TGTGCCAGCAAAGGACTAGTAGGATACGAGCAGTTCTTC.

There are many counts of this clonotype. The chain joins TRBV14 to TRBJ2-7; D gene uncertain. The germline V gene has CDR1 SGHDN and CDR2 FVKESK. The germline V and J ends were trimmed by 5 bases and 1 base, with 9 bases remaining between them. The CDR3 contains 13 residues. The CDR3 nucleotides read TGTGCCAGCAGCAAGAGGTATTCCTACGAGCAGTACTTC. Its protein is CASSKRYSYEQYF.

Only a few counts were recorded for this clonotype. J is TRBJ2-2 and V is TRBV12-3 or TRBV12-4; D is unclear. This CDR3 comprises 14 residues. Trimming removed 3 bases from V and 0 bases from J, with 5 bases in between. The CDR3: CASSLAANTGELFF. Written as DNA, the CDR3 is TGTGCCAGCAGTTTGGCAGCGAACACCGGGGAGCTGTTTTTT.

CDR3 sequence reads: CSARAQRELFF. DNA of the CDR3: TGCAGTGCCCGCGCCCAGCGGGAGCTGTTTTTT. The V call is TRBV20-1, the J call TRBJ2-2; D is unresolved. Trimming left V 6 bases short and J 9 bases short, with 11 bases between. This CDR3 has 11 amino acids. The germline V gene encodes CDR1 DFQATT and CDR2 SNEGSKA (reference sequence).

This clonotype was recorded at least ten times. V and J are TRBV20-1 and TRBJ2-3; possibly TRBD2 for D (5 bases). This CDR3 comprises 14 residues. Germline V lookup: CDR1 DFQATT, CDR2 SNEGSKA (reference sequence). With 4 bases removed from V and 4 bases from J, the gap between germline ends came to 15 bases. CDR3 nucleotides: TGCAGTGCTAATATGGACTCCCTGGCAGATACGCAGTATTTT. This sequence encodes CSANMDSLADTQYF.

This clonotype was counted ten times or more. The chain links TRBV20-1 to TRBJ2-7; TRBD1 aligns across 7 bases. Germline V CDR1 and CDR2: DFQATT, SNEGSKA (reference sequence). Trimming removed 0 bases from V and 4 bases from J; junction bases left unmatched: 3. The CDR3 is made up of 13 amino acids. The DNA for the CDR3 is TGCAGTGCTAGAGAACAGGGGCGATACGAGCAGTACTTC. Translating gives CSAREQGRYEQYF.

This clonotype was seen a handful of times. The chain links TRBV11-2 to TRBJ1-2; a weak D match, TRBD1 (6 bases). V was shortened by 0 bases and J by 4 bases, with 21 bases between the two germline ends. This CDR3 contains 18 residues. Germline CDR1 is SGHAT and CDR2 is FQNNGV. CDR3 region: CASSLEGSVGGQIYGYTF. For the CDR3, the DNA is TGTGCCAGCAGCTTAGAAGGTTCCGTCGGAGGACAGATCTATGGCTACACCTTC.

V and J are TRBV5-6 and TRBJ2-3; 7 bases are shared with TRBD2. V was clipped by 0 bases and J by 3 bases; unmatched bases: 1. The germline CDR1 and CDR2 sequences are SGHDT and YYEEEE. The CDR3 has 14 residues. DNA of the CDR3: TGTGCCAGCAGCTTGGACGGGAGGACAGATACGCAGTATTTT. Its protein is CASSLDGRTDTQYF.

The CDR3 reads CASSQQPGLAGQETQYF. The CDR3 region has the DNA TGTGCCAGCAGCCAACAACCGGGACTAGCGGGGCAAGAGACCCAGTACTTC. V usage is TRBV5-5 and J usage is TRBJ2-5, with 13 bases that match TRBD2. V lost 4 bases and J lost 2; bases outside the gene matches: 8. The CDR3 sequence is 17 residues long. Germline V gene sequence: CDR1 SGHKS, CDR2 YYEKEE (reference sequence).

This clonotype was counted a few times. The rearrangement links TRBV7-2 to TRBJ1-1; D possibly corresponds to TRBD1 (5 bases). The V and J ends lost 2 bases and 4 bases respectively, with 11 bases between them. The CDR3 consists of 14 residues. CDR1 is SGHTA, CDR2 FQGNSA, per germline. The CDR3 DNA is TGTGCCAGCAGCTTAAAGGCCGGGGGCACTGAAGCTTTCTTT. Protein product: CASSLKAGGTEAFF. The complete variable domain, with remaining parts taken from reference TRBV7-2 and TRBJ1-1, reads GAGVSQSPSNKVTEKGKDVELRCDPISGHTALYWYRQSLGQGLEFLIYFQGNSAPDKSGLPSDRFSAERTGGSVSTLTIQRTQQEDSAVYLCASSLKAGGTEAFFGQGTRLTVV.

This clonotype came up many times. The rearrangement links TRBV5-6 to TRBJ2-5, with 12 positions matching TRBD1. Germline values: CDR1 SGHDT, CDR2 YYEEEE. The CDR3 runs to 16 residues. V lost 1 base to trimming and J lost 5 bases; unmatched junction nucleotides: 6. The CDR3 here is CASSLYRDRGLETQYF. The CDR3 nucleotides are TGTGCCAGCAGCTTGTACCGGGACAGGGGGCTGGAGACCCAGTACTTC.

On this clonotype: With a much larger clone just one base away, this may be a read error. The chain has TRBV5-1 and TRBJ1-2; TRBD1 matches at 8 bases. Germline CDR1 SGHRS, CDR2 YFSETQ. The CDR3 covers 14 residues. The CDR3 DNA sequence: TGCGCCAGCGGCCTCGACAGGGGAAACTATGGCTCCACCTTC. Protein sequence: CASGLDRGNYGSTF.

The gene calls are TRBV18 and TRBJ2-5, with TRBD2 matching over 12 bases. Germline V gene sequence: CDR1 KGHSH, CDR2 LQKENI. V shed 6 bases and J 1 base; nucleotides not matched to a gene: 3. CDR3 size: 15 residues. CDR3 residues: CASSLAGGPQETQYF. The CDR3 DNA is TGTGCCAGCTCTCTAGCGGGAGGGCCCCAAGAGACCCAGTACTTC.